The clone carrying this T cell receptor (beta chain) was seen at least ten times. There are 12 residues in the CDR3. Germline-derived CDR1 and CDR2 are LGHNT and FRNRAP. V gave up 3 bases and J gave up 5 bases, with 6 bases separating them. The data are from a study of T cells in Graves' hyperthyroidism and ophthalmopathy. Amplification of TCR beta CDR3 regions was performed using RNA transcripts as template. The HTBI primer set was used in a first-round RT-PCR of the TCR CDR3. TCRdb called the multiplex PCR reads again in MiXCR, with one record for every CDR3 protein. The table lists about 200,000 distinct CDR3 sequences, around 16% of them singletons.

The V and J genes are TRBV12-5 and TRBJ2-3; D is undetermined. The specimen sequenced was blood. The receptor's source is a woman aged 45-65 years with Graves' hyperthyroidism. In DNA, the CDR3 is TGTGCTAGTGGTTTCGTCGTAGATACGCAGTATTTT. Protein sequence: CASGFVVDTQYF.